This T cell receptor (beta chain) was recorded in a study of blood T cell repertoires in COVID-19. Some clones are missing from TCRdb's copy, which holds only in-frame ones; the method was immunoSEQ multiplex PCR. The sample contains approximately 230,000 clones, roughly 88% of which appear only once. The CDR3 consists of 17 residues. CDR1 and CDR2 (germline): MDHEN, SYDVKM. Trimming stripped 4 bases from V and 0 bases from J, with 15 bases between. The chain employs TRBV28 and TRBJ1-4; TRBD1 is a possible D gene (5 bases). This receptor was identified in a woman aged 45-65 years with acute COVID-19. The sequencing sample was made of PBMCs or T cells enriched from blood (not recorded which). CDR3 protein: CASSSGGRGSTNEKLFF. The CDR3, as DNA: TGTGCCAGCAGTTCCGGGGGTCGGGGATCAACTAATGAAAAACTGTTTTTT.